These T cell receptor beta chains were read from a single sample in a study of shared clonotypes between healthy human individuals. Some clones are missing from TCRdb's copy, which holds only in-frame ones; the method was immunoSEQ multiplex PCR. The profile covers 730,000 or so clones, with about two thirds appearing a single time and around 2% taken by the ten largest. What was sequenced was memory CD4+ T cells sorted from blood. These receptors all come from a woman in her thirties in good health. The CDR3 runs from the conserved cysteine through the conserved F or W. The D gene is left open where the match is weak. Clone size is shown for a subset of rows, as once, few, many or a class of expanded clone.

v_gene,j_gene,d_gene,abundance,CDR3nt,CDR3aa
TRBV7-2,TRBJ2-5,NA,NA,TGTGCCAGCAGCCGCAGTCGGGAAGAGACCCAGTACTTC,CASSRSREETQYF
TRBV7-8,TRBJ1-5,NA,NA,TGTGCCAGCAGCTTCCACCAGCGGGAGAGCAATCAGCCCCAGCATTTT,CASSFHQRESNQPQHF
TRBV2,TRBJ1-5,NA,few,TGTGCCAGCAGTTCAGAGGGGCGCGGCAATCAGCCCCAGCATTTT,CASSSEGRGNQPQHF
TRBV20-1,TRBJ1-2,NA,NA,TGCAGTGCTAAGGCAGGGTTCGGCTACACCTTC,CSAKAGFGYTF
TRBV5-1,TRBJ1-4,TRBD1,NA,TGCGCCAGCAGTTTAGGGGACAGGGATAATGAAAAACTGTTTTTT,CASSLGDRDNEKLFF
TRBV29-1,TRBJ2-5,NA,NA,TGCAGCGTTCAGGAGGGCCTAGCACCGCAAGAGACCCAGTACTTC,CSVQEGLAPQETQYF
TRBV5-5,TRBJ2-5,NA,NA,TGTGCCAGCAGACATCGGGGAATGGAGACCCAGTACTTC,CASRHRGMETQYF
TRBV4-2,TRBJ1-4,NA,NA,TGTGCCAGCAGCCAAGGACAGGTCAATAATGAAAAACTGTTTTTT,CASSQGQVNNEKLFF
TRBV18,TRBJ1-1,NA,NA,TGTGCCAGCTCACCGAGTCTATTGGGGTCGAACACTGAAGCTTTCTTT,CASSPSLLGSNTEAFF
TRBV18,TRBJ2-2,NA,NA,TGTGCCAGCTCACGACCGCGCCCGAACACCGGGGAGCTGTTTTTT,CASSRPRPNTGELFF
TRBV5-1,TRBJ1-1,NA,NA,TGCGCCAGCAGCTTGAGCCAGGGTTCCACTGAAGCTTTCTTT,CASSLSQGSTEAFF
TRBV28,TRBJ2-7,TRBD2,NA,TGTGCCAGCAGTTTGGGGACTAGCGGCTACGAGCAGTACTTC,CASSLGTSGYEQYF
TRBV14,TRBJ1-1,NA,NA,TGTGCCAGCAGCCAAGCTAGGCGGCTTGGGGGCACTGAAGCTTTCTTT,CASSQARRLGGTEAFF
TRBV28,TRBJ1-1,TRBD1,NA,TGTGCCAGCAGGAATTCGGACAGGATCCTTTACATGAACACTGAAGCTTTCTTT,CASRNSDRILYMNTEAFF
TRBV30,TRBJ2-7,NA,once,TGTGCCTGGAGTCAAGGGCCAGGGAACTCCTACGAGCAGTACTTC,CAWSQGPGNSYEQYF
TRBV7-3,TRBJ2-2,NA,NA,TGTGCCAGCTCCCTTGGGGGTAACACCGGGGAGCTGTTTTTT,CASSLGGNTGELFF
TRBV28,TRBJ2-7,TRBD1,NA,TGTGCCAGCAGTTTATTGGGCTGGGGGACAGGGTATGGCGAGCAGTACTTC,CASSLLGWGTGYGEQYF
TRBV5-1,TRBJ2-5,TRBD1,NA,TGCGCCAGCAGCTATGGGACAGTTCAAGAGACCCAGTACTTC,CASSYGTVQETQYF
TRBV5-8,TRBJ1-5,NA,many,TGTGCCAGCAGCTTGCGGGACCACTCCAATCAGCCCCAGCATTTT,CASSLRDHSNQPQHF
TRBV4-2,TRBJ1-4,NA,NA,TGTGCCAGCAGCCAAGTTGCAGATACTGAAAAACTGTTTTTT,CASSQVADTEKLFF
TRBV5-1,TRBJ2-7,NA,NA,TGCGCCAGCAGGAGCTCCTACGAGCAGTACTTC,CASRSSYEQYF
TRBV7-9,TRBJ2-2,NA,NA,TGTGCCAGCAGCGTACAGGGTAATACCGGGGAGCTGTTTTTT,CASSVQGNTGELFF
TRBV2,TRBJ2-1,TRBD2,NA,TGTGCCAGCTATAGCGGGAGTTACAATGAGCAGTTCTTC,CASYSGSYNEQFF
TRBV7-2,TRBJ2-1,NA,NA,TGTGCCAGCAGCTTGGGCGGTCATACTTACAATGAGCAGTTCTTC,CASSLGGHTYNEQFF
TRBV7-2,TRBJ2-3,NA,NA,TGTGCCAGCACCTCCTACTCCCGGGATACGCAGTATTTT,CASTSYSRDTQYF
TRBV7-9,TRBJ2-1,NA,NA,TGTGCCAGCAGCTTAGAGCCGTCCTACAATGAGCAGTTCTTC,CASSLEPSYNEQFF
TRBV19,TRBJ1-5,TRBD1,NA,TGTGCCAGTAGTACGGACAGGGGGCGGAATCAGCCCCAGCATTTT,CASSTDRGRNQPQHF